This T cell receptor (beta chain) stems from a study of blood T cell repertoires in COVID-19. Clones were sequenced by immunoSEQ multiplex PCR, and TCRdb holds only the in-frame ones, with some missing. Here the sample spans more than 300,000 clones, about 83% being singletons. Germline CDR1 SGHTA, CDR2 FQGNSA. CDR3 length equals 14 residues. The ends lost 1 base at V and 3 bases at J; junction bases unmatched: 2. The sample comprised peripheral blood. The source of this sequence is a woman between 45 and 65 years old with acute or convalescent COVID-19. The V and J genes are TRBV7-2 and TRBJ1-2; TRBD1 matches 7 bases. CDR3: CASSLVRGDYGYTF. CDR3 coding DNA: TGTGCCAGCAGCTTAGTCAGGGGGGACTATGGCTACACCTTC.